The present TCR beta chain was sequenced within a study of cytomegalovirus exposure and HLA in healthy donors. Per germline, CDR1 PRHDT and CDR2 FYEKMQ (reference sequence). V was clipped by 2 bases and J by 1 base; unmatched bases: 0. The CDR3 is 14 amino acids. TCRdb's copy holds only in-frame clones and misses some; the assay was immunoSEQ multiplex PCR. The table lists 65,000 to 90,000 clones, about 95% of them singletons. The sequence derives from a man aged 18 to 29 in good health and CMV-seronegative. This sequence joins TRBV13 and TRBJ2-3, with TRBD1 matching 7 bases. Sequences were obtained from PBMCs. The CDR3 DNA reads TGTGCCAGCAGCTTAACAGGGGGCACAGATACGCAGTATTTT. Translated, it gives CASSLTGGTDTQYF.